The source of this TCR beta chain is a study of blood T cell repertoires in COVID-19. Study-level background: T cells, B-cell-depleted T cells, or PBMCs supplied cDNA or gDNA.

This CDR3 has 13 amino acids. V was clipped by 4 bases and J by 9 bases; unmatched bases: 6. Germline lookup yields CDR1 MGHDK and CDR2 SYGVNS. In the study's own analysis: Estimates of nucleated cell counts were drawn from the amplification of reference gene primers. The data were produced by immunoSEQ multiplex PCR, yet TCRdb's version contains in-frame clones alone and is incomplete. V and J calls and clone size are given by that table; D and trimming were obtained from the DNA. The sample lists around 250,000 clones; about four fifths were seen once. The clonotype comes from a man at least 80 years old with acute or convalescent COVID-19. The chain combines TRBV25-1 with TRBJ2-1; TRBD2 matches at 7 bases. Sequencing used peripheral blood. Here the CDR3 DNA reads TGTGCCAGCAGTGGGACTAGATTGGTTGAGCAGTTCTTC. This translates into CASSGTRLVEQFF.